Each of the 16 T cell receptor beta chains below was sequenced from the same sample in a study of PD-1 blockade in classical Hodgkin lymphoma. Every one of the patients relapsed after autologous stem cell transplantation (brentuximab vedotin exposure was variable). It was by magnetic negative selection that CD8+ T cells were isolated from thawed PBMCs. Sequencing used immunoSEQ multiplex PCR; TCRdb keeps in-frame clones, though not all of them. The sample comprises about 1,500 clones, less than 65% of which are singletons, and about 48% rests with the top ten. This specimen was CD8+ T cells from blood, taken at baseline. The receptors stem from a human donor with classical Hodgkin lymphoma.

The chain links TRBV4-1 to TRBJ2-5; D may match TRBD1 or TRBD2 (5 bases each). Looked up from germline, CDR1 is MGHRA and CDR2 is YSYEKL. The CDR3 contains 14 residues. With 0 bases removed from V and 4 bases from J, the gap between germline ends came to 9 bases. The CDR3 sequence: CASSQEGDGETQYF. In DNA, the CDR3 is TGCGCCAGCAGCCAAGAGGGGGATGGAGAGACCCAGTACTTC.

This sequence joins TRBV7-1 and TRBJ2-1; D is uncertain. TRBV7-1 is classed as an ORF, of uncertain function. The CDR3 covers 16 residues. V lost 5 bases and J lost 7, with 21 bases in between. CDR3 sequence: CASSQDYSPWGNEQFF. The CDR3 DNA follows: TGTGCCAGCAGCCAAGATTACTCCCCCTGGGGTAATGAGCAGTTCTTC.

This clone has just one count. The rearrangement joins TRBV7-6 to TRBJ1-1; maybe TRBD1 (6 bases). The CDR3 length is 14 residues. Trimming took 3 bases from V and 1 from J, leaving 9 bases between them. Germline V gives CDR1 SGHVS, CDR2 FNYEAQ. The chain's CDR3 is CASSLGTPNTEAFF. The CDR3 DNA reads TGTGCCAGCAGCTTGGGGACACCGAACACTGAAGCTTTCTTT.

This chain joins TRBV18 and TRBJ2-3, with D unresolved. V was shortened by 5 bases and J by 2 bases, with 11 bases between the two germline ends. CDR1 and CDR2 from the germline V gene are KGHSH and LQKENI. The CDR3 loop spans 14 amino acids. As DNA, the CDR3 is TGTGCCAGCTCATATGACTTTTCCACAGATACGCAGTATTTT. As protein: CASSYDFSTDTQYF.

The sample holds a few counts of this clone. The chain joins TRBV4-3 to TRBJ2-1, with a weak D call TRBD2 (5 bases). Germline V CDR1 and CDR2: LGHNA, YSLEER. This CDR3 region has 14 residues. Trimming took off 2 bases at V and 8 bases at J, with 13 bases between the two ends. CDR3 sequence reads: CASSQWTVGDEQFF. The CDR3 DNA follows: TGCGCCAGCAGCCAATGGACGGTCGGGGATGAGCAGTTCTTC.

Judged by abundance, this clone is large. CDR3 region: CASSEATNEQFF. The CDR3 region has the DNA TGTGCCAGCAGTGAAGCGACCAATGAGCAGTTCTTC. J is TRBJ2-1 and V is TRBV2; D uncertain. V lost 0 bases and J lost 6, with 3 bases in between. CDR1 is SNHLY and CDR2 is FYNNEI in the germline V gene. This CDR3 comprises 12 residues.

This clone has a single count. With only one base between it and a far larger clone, this is likely a read error. The rearrangement joins TRBV5-2 to TRBJ1-4; the D call of TRBD1 is as the table states it, not checked on the DNA. TRBV5-2 is recorded as a pseudogene. The CDR3 consists of 16 residues. CDR3 nucleotide sequence: TGTGCCAGCAGCCCTCAAGGGGGACAGAGTAATGAAAAACTGTTTTTT. This encodes CASSPQGGQSNEKLFF.

The gene calls are TRBV7-9 and TRBJ2-5; 12 positions match TRBD1. The length of the CDR3 is 16 residues. The germline gives CDR1 SEHNR, CDR2 FQNEAQ (reference sequence). With V trimmed by 5 bases and J by 4 bases, 8 bases remained unmatched. The CDR3: CASSVAGTGGGETQYF. The CDR3 coding sequence is TGTGCCAGCAGCGTCGCGGGGACAGGGGGCGGAGAGACCCAGTACTTC.

This clone was seen once. J is TRBJ2-1 and V is TRBV5-1, with D possibly being TRBD1 or TRBD2 (5 bases each). This CDR3 has 13 amino acids. Per germline, CDR1 SGHRS and CDR2 YFSETQ. Trimming removed 6 bases from V and 0 bases from J, with 7 bases in between. Here the CDR3 DNA reads TGCGCCAGCACAGGGAGCTCCTACAATGAGCAGTTCTTC. This gives the protein CASTGSSYNEQFF.

This clone was counted between two and nine times. This sequence joins TRBV2 and TRBJ2-7; 9 positions match TRBD1. The CDR3 consists of 16 residues. CDR1 is SNHLY and CDR2 is FYNNEI in the germline V gene. The trim removed 8 bases at V and 5 bases at J, leaving 16 bases unmatched. The CDR3 coding sequence is TGTGCCAGCCAAAAGACCGGGACAGGGTCCTTCCACGAGCAGTACGTC. This sequence encodes CASQKTGTGSFHEQYV.

This clone showed up just once. The V call is TRBV19, the J call TRBJ1-1; D might be TRBD1 (5 bases). Germline V gene lookup returns CDR1 LNHDA and CDR2 SQIVND (reference sequence). The CDR3 contains 18 residues. V was cut by 7 bases and J by 0 bases, with 24 bases left in between. CDR3 sequence: CASTPDGGTRPLNTEAFF. The CDR3 DNA reads TGTGCCAGTACCCCAGACGGGGGGACGAGGCCTCTGAACACTGAAGCTTTCTTT.

V usage is TRBV7-3 and J usage is TRBJ2-2; 12 bases fit TRBD2. The V gene's germline CDR1 is SGHTA and CDR2 FQGTGA. Unmatched junction bases numbered 13, after V lost 3 bases and J lost 2 bases. This CDR3 region has 20 residues. This CDR3 is CASSLGAEGLAGRNTGELFF. The DNA for the CDR3 is TGTGCCAGCAGCTTGGGTGCCGAAGGACTAGCGGGGAGAAACACCGGGGAGCTGTTTTTT.

The chain uses TRBV7-2 and TRBJ2-1; TRBD1 matches at 8 bases. The ends lost 3 bases at V and 8 bases at J; junction bases unmatched: 21. CDR3 length: 19 amino acids. Germline V gene sequence: CDR1 SGHTA, CDR2 FQGNSA. CDR3: CASSFWPVVGQGIGDEQFF. The CDR3 DNA sequence: TGTGCCAGCAGCTTTTGGCCGGTCGTAGGACAGGGAATTGGGGATGAGCAGTTCTTC.

CDR3: CASSQSAMGHTEAFF. CDR3 DNA sequence: TGTGCCAGCAGCCAGTCCGCCATGGGCCACACTGAAGCTTTCTTT. The V call is TRBV27, the J call TRBJ1-1; D is uncertain. From germline, CDR1 is MNHEY and CDR2 SMNVEV (reference sequence). Trimming removed 6 bases at V and 3 bases at J, with 17 bases between. The CDR3 is 15 residues long.

The chain uses TRBV7-9 and TRBJ2-7; D uncertain. The CDR3 spans 13 residues. The germline V and J ends were trimmed by 6 bases and 7 bases, with 16 bases remaining between them. Germline CDR1 SEHNR, CDR2 FQNEAQ (reference sequence). Here the CDR3 reads CASSSTAAGEQYF. DNA of the CDR3: TGTGCCAGCAGTTCGACGGCTGCCGGTGAGCAGTACTTC.

As to this clone: At one of its ends the junction is not consistent with the germline gene, which may arise from a read error. This chain links TRBV5-1 with TRBJ1-5, with 7 bases fitting TRBD1. CDR1 is SGHRS, CDR2 YFSETQ, per germline. The CDR3 spans 15 residues. In nucleotides, the CDR3 is TGTGCCAGCAGCTTGACAGGGATGGACAATCAGCCCCAGCATTTT. Translation gives CASSLTGMDNQPQHF.